This T cell receptor beta chain stems from a study of molecular identifiers for immune sequencing clone quantification. Using its own MiXCR run on the PCR reads, TCRdb lists one record per CDR3 protein. The table records some 320,000 distinct CDR3 sequences, over 20% of them present only once. Comment on this clonotype: Just one base apart from a much larger clone, this may be a read error.

The germline V gene encodes CDR1 SEHNR and CDR2 FQNEAQ (reference sequence). CDR3 size: 15 residues. The specimen sequenced was naive CD8+ T cells from blood, with Jurkat cell RNA spiked in. Subset noted: FACS-sorted CD8+CD4-CCR7+CD45RA+ naive T cells. The rearrangement joins TRBV7-9 to TRBJ2-5; D is possibly TRBD1 or TRBD2 (5 bases each). This clonotype was obtained from a human donor in good health. Some libraries in this study had Jurkat cell RNA spiked in. CDR3 bases: TGTGCCGGCAGCTTTTCTGGACTTGGGGGAGAGACCCAGTACTTC. It translates to CAGSFSGLGGETQYF.